The rows below give T cell receptor beta chains drawn from one sample of a study of T-cell memory formation after mild COVID-19. TCRdb reanalysed the 5' RACE reads using MiXCR and keeps one entry per CDR3 protein. The table includes approximately 410,000 distinct CDR3 sequences, 20% to 30% detected once. What was sequenced was PBMCs or a T cell subset sorted from them (not recorded which). These receptor sequences come from an adult woman who had mild COVID-19 (a few samples of this study predate the infection). Cell type and time point are not known. Each CDR3 is given with its conserved first and last residue. A D gene is named only where the DNA matches it firmly. Rows may omit the clone size; those that give it use once, few, many or a size class.

clone size	V gene	D gene	J gene	CDR3 protein	CDR3 DNA
.	TRBV12-3/TRBV12-4	TRBD1	TRBJ1-2	CASRTSGGGNYGYTF	TGTGCCAGCAGGACGTCAGGGGGTGGTAACTATGGCTACACCTTC
few	TRBV5-1	.	TRBJ2-7	CASSRGPGVFNEQYF	TGCGCCAGCAGCCGGGGTCCAGGGGTATTCAACGAGCAGTACTTC
few	TRBV11-2	.	TRBJ2-1	CASSPSGPYSTQGQFF	TGTGCCAGCAGCCCCTCCGGGCCCTACAGCACTCAGGGGCAGTTCTTC
few	TRBV7-6	.	TRBJ2-5	CASSPRAGAGETQYF	TGTGCCAGCAGCCCTCGAGCCGGAGCAGGAGAGACCCAGTACTTC
.	TRBV18	.	TRBJ2-3	CASSPPESQRVTQYF	TGTGCCAGCTCACCGCCAGAGTCCCAACGGGTTACGCAGTATTTT
.	TRBV2	TRBD1	TRBJ1-5	CASSEEGTGNQPQHF	TGTGCCAGCAGTGAAGAAGGGACAGGCAATCAGCCCCAGCATTTT
.	TRBV5-1	TRBD1	TRBJ2-1	CASSRDRVDEQFF	TGCGCCAGCAGCCGGGACAGGGTAGATGAGCAGTTCTTC
.	TRBV7-8	.	TRBJ1-1	CASSFAQGWGNTEAFF	TGTGCCAGCAGCTTTGCCCAGGGGTGGGGGAACACTGAAGCTTTCTTT
few	TRBV6-6	.	TRBJ2-1	CASSSGWGGTEQFF	TGTGCCAGCAGCTCCGGGTGGGGGGGCACTGAGCAGTTCTTC
.	TRBV9	.	TRBJ2-1	CASSVEVLGTIYNEQFF	TGTGCCAGCAGCGTAGAGGTTTTGGGGACGATTTACAATGAGCAGTTCTTC
few	TRBV6-6	.	TRBJ2-7	CASSTSSYEQYF	TGTGCCAGCAGTACGAGCTCCTACGAGCAGTACTTC
.	TRBV9	TRBD2	TRBJ2-2	CASSVGLAGRTGELFF	TGTGCCAGCAGCGTAGGACTAGCGGGTAGAACCGGGGAGCTGTTTTTT
.	TRBV15	TRBD2	TRBJ2-3	CATSSISGGAPDTQYF	TGTGCCACCAGCAGCATTAGCGGGGGGGCCCCAGATACGCAGTATTTT
.	TRBV18	.	TRBJ1-1	CASSPGLDSEAFF	TGTGCCAGCTCACCAGGGCTGGACAGTGAAGCTTTCTTT
few	TRBV7-4	.	TRBJ1-5	CASSLSRTDPYSNQPQHF	TGTGCCAGCAGCTTGTCCAGGACAGACCCTTATAGCAATCAGCCCCAGCATTTT
few	TRBV7-6	.	TRBJ2-5	CASSAELDPTKTQYF	TGTGCCAGCAGCGCTGAGCTGGACCCCACAAAGACCCAGTACTTC
.	TRBV12-3/TRBV12-4	.	TRBJ2-3	CASSFGDRDTDTQYF	TGTGCCAGCAGTTTTGGCGACCGGGACACAGATACGCAGTATTTT
.	TRBV6-5	.	TRBJ1-1	CASSYSGHTEAFF	TGTGCCAGCAGTTACTCAGGGCACACTGAAGCTTTCTTT
few	TRBV7-9	.	TRBJ2-1	CASSPLYGVGNEQFF	TGTGCCAGCAGCCCTCTTTACGGGGTAGGGAATGAGCAGTTCTTC
.	TRBV20-1	TRBD2	TRBJ2-3	CSVGTSGRGALFPTDTQYF	TGCAGTGTAGGGACTAGCGGGAGAGGAGCCTTATTCCCCACAGATACGCAGTATTTT
.	TRBV20-1	.	TRBJ1-5	CTFLGNQPQHF	TGTACGTTCTTGGGGAATCAGCCCCAGCATTTT
few	TRBV12-3/TRBV12-4	.	TRBJ1-6	CASSLQGNSPLHF	TGTGCCAGCAGTTTACAGGGTAATTCACCCCTCCACTTT
few	TRBV4-1	.	TRBJ1-1	CASSQGGQRMNTEAFF	TGCGCCAGCAGCCAGGGTGGACAGCGGATGAACACTGAAGCTTTCTTT
few	TRBV9	.	TRBJ2-5	CASSVDPGEWETQYF	TGTGCCAGCAGCGTAGATCCAGGAGAATGGGAGACCCAGTACTTC
.	TRBV6-5	.	TRBJ2-7	CASSSEVRGYEQYF	TGTGCCAGCAGTTCAGAAGTGAGGGGCTACGAGCAGTACTTC
.	TRBV6-1	TRBD1	TRBJ1-3	CASSEGLGDRATSGNTIYF	TGTGCCAGCAGTGAAGGATTGGGAGACAGGGCTACCTCTGGAAACACCATATATTTT
.	TRBV5-1	.	TRBJ1-1	CASRIDDSEAFF	TGCGCCAGCAGGATTGACGACAGTGAAGCTTTCTTT
few	TRBV12-3/TRBV12-4	.	TRBJ1-3	CASSWGGGNTIYF	TGTGCCAGCTCGTGGGGCGGTGGAAACACCATATATTTT
.	TRBV12-3/TRBV12-4	.	TRBJ2-1	CASSSIRLGLLSYNEQFF	TGTGCCAGCAGTTCCATCCGACTAGGACTGCTCTCCTACAATGAGCAGTTCTTC